The sequence of this TCR beta chain was determined in a study of T cells in Graves' hyperthyroidism and ophthalmopathy. V gave up 2 bases and J gave up 5 bases, with 12 bases separating them. There are 14 residues in the CDR3. Germline V lookup: CDR1 SEHNR, CDR2 FQNEAQ (reference sequence). This clonotype showed up many times. Amplified TCR beta CDR3 regions came from RNA transcripts. The TCR CDR3 first-round RT-PCR relied on the HTBI primer set. TCRdb re-called the multiplex PCR reads through MiXCR, storing one row per CDR3 protein. This table has about 600,000 distinct CDR3 sequences, about a sixth appearing once.

The sequence was collected from a woman in her forties with Graves' ophthalmopathy. What was sequenced was blood. The V call is TRBV7-9, the J call TRBJ2-5; weak D call: TRBD2 (6 bases). The CDR3 nucleotides are TGTGCCAGCAGCTTATGGGACGCGGGGGAGACCCAGTACTTC. It encodes CASSLWDAGETQYF.